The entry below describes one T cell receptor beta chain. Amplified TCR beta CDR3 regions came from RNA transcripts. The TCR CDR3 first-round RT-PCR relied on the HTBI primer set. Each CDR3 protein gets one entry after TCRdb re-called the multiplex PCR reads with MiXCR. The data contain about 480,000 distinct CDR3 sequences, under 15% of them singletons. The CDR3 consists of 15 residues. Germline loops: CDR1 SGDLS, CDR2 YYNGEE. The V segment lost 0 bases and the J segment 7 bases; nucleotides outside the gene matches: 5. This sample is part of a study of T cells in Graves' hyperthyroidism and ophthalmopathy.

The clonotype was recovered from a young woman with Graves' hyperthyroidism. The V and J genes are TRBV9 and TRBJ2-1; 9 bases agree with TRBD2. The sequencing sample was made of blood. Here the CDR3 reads CASSVGRGRGNEQFF. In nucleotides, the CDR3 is TGTGCCAGCAGCGTAGGGCGCGGGAGGGGAAATGAGCAGTTCTTC. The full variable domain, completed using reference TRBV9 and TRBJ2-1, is DSGVTQTPKHLITATGQRVTLRCSPRSGDLSVYWYQQSLDQGLQFLIQYYNGEERAKGNILERFSAQQFPDLHSELNLSSLELGDSALYFCASSVGRGRGNEQFFGPGTRLTVL.